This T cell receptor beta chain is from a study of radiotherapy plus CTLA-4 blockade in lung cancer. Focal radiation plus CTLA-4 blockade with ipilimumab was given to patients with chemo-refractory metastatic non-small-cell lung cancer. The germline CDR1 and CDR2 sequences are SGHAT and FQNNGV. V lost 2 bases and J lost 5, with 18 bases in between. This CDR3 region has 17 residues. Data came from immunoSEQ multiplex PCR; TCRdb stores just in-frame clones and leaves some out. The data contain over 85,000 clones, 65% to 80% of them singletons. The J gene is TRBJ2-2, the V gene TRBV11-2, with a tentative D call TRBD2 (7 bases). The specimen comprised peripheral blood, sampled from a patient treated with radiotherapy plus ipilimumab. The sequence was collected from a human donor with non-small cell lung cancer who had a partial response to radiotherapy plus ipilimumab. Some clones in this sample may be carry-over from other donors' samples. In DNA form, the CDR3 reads TGTGCCAGCAGCTTACCCATCGGCGGGGGCGGGACCGGGGAGCTGTTTTTT. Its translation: CASSLPIGGGGTGELFF. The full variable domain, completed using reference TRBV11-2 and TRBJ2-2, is EAGVAQSPRYKIIEKRQSVAFWCNPISGHATLYWYQQILGQGPKLLIQFQNNGVVDDSQLPKDRFSAERLKGVDSTLKIQPAKLEDSAVYLCASSLPIGGGGTGELFFGEGSRLTVL.